This TCR beta chain emerged from a study of identical twins. V lost 1 base and J lost 8; bases outside the gene matches: 6. Germline V gene sequence: CDR1 MNHEY, CDR2 SVGAGI. CDR3 length: 15 amino acids. After template switching added a universal primer site, the resulting cDNA carried unique molecular identifiers. TCRdb re-called the 5' RACE reads through MiXCR, storing one row per CDR3 protein. The sample shows some 500,000 distinct CDR3 sequences, under 25% of them seen only once. This clonotype was found many times. The sample was also reused in another study, on T cells expressing NK-cell markers. That paper states: It was sorted CD3+CD56+NKG2C+, CD3+CD56+NKG2C- and CD3+CD56-NKG2C+ T cells that supplied the TCR beta repertoires. There were seven HCMV-seropositive donors and one seronegative donor among the eight sequenced.

The source is a woman between 18 and 29 years old in good health. The J gene is TRBJ2-1, the V gene TRBV6-5, with 9 bases identical to TRBD2. Sequenced sample: CD4+ T cells sorted from blood. The CDR3 DNA reads TGTGCCAGCAGTTACTTTGGCGGGAGGGCCGATGAGCAGTTCTTC. Translating it yields CASSYFGGRADEQFF.